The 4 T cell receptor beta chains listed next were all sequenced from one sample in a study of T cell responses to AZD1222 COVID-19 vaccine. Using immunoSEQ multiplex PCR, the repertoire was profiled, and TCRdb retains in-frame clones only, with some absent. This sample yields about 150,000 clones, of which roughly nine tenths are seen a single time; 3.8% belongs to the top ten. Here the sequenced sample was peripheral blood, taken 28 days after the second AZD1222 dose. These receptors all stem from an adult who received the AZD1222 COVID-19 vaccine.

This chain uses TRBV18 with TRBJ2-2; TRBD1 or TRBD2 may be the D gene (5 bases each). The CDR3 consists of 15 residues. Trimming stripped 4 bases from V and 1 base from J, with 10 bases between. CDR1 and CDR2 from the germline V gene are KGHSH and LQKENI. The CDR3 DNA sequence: TGTGCCAGCTCACTTGGGACGGGGAACACCGGGGAGCTGTTTTTT. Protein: CASSLGTGNTGELFF.

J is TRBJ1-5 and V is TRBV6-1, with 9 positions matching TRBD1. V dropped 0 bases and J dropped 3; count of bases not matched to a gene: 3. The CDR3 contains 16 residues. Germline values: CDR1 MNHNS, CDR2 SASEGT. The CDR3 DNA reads TGTGCCAGCAGTGAAGCGGGGACAGGGCTCAATCAGCCCCAGCATTTT. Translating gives CASSEAGTGLNQPQHF.

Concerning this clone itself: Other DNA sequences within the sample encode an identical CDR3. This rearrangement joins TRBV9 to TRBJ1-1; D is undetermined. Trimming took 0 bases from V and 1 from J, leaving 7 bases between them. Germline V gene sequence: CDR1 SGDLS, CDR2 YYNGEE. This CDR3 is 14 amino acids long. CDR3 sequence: CASSVGPENTEAFF. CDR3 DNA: TGTGCCAGCAGCGTAGGTCCCGAGAACACTGAAGCTTTCTTT. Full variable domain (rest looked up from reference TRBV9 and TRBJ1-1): DSGVTQTPKHLITATGQRVTLRCSPRSGDLSVYWYQQSLDQGLQFLIQYYNGEERAKGNILERFSAQQFPDLHSELNLSSLELGDSALYFCASSVGPENTEAFFGQGTRLTVV.

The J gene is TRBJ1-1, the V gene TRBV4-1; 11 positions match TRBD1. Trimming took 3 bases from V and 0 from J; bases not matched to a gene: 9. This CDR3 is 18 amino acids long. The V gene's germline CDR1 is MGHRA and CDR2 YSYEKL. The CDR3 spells CASSHKGQGVSLNTEAFF. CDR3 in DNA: TGCGCCAGCAGCCACAAGGGACAGGGGGTATCCTTGAACACTGAAGCTTTCTTT.